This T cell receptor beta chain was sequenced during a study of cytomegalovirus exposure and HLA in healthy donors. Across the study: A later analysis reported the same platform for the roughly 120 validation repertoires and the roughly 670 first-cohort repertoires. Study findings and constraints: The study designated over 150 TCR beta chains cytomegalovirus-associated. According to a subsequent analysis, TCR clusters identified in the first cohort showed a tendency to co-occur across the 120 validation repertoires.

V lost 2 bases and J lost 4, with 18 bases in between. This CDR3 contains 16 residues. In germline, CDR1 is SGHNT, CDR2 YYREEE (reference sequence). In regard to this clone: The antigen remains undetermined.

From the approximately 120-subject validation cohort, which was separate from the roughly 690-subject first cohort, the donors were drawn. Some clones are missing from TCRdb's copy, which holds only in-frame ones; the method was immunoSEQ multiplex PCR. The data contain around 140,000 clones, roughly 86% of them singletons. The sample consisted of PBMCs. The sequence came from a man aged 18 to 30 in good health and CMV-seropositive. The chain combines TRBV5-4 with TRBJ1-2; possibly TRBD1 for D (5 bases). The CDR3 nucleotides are TGTGCCAGCAGCTTTTATAATCGGGGGACCCCCTATGGCTACACCTTC. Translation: CASSFYNRGTPYGYTF.